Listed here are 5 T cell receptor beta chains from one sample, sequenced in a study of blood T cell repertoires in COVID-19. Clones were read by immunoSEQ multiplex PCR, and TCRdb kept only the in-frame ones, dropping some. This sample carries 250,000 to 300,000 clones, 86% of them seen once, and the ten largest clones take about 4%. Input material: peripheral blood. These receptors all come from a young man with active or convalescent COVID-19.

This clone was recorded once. The CDR3 region has the DNA TGTGCCAGCTCGGTGCGCCAAGAGACCCAGTACTTC. As protein: CASSVRQETQYF. The chain recombines TRBV18 with TRBJ2-5; D gene ambiguous. Germline V gives CDR1 KGHSH, CDR2 LQKENI. Trimming took 6 bases from V and 1 from J, leaving 6 bases between them. The CDR3 is 12 residues long.

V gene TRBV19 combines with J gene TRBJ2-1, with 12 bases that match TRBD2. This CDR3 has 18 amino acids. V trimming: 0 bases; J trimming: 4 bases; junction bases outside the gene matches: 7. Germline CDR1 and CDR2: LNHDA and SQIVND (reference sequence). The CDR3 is CASSIDPTSGGVYNEQFF. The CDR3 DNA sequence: TGTGCCAGTAGTATAGATCCGACTAGCGGGGGTGTATACAATGAGCAGTTCTTC.

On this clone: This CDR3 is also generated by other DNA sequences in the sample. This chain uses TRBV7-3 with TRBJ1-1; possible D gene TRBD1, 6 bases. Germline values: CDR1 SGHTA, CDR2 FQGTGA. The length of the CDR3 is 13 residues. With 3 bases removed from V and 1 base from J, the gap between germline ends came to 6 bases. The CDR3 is CASSLTGNTEAFF. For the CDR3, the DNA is TGTGCCAGCAGCTTGACAGGGAACACTGAAGCTTTCTTT.

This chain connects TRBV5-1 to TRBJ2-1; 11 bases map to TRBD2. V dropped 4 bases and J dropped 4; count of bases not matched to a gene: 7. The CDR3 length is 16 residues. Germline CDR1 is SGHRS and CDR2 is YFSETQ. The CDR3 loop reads CASSPTGTSGYNEQFF. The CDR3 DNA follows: TGCGCCAGCAGCCCAACCGGGACTAGCGGTTACAATGAGCAGTTCTTC.

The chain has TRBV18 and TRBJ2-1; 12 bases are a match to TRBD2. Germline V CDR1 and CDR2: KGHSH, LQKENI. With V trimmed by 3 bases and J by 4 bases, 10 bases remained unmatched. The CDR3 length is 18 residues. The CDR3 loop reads CASSPRSSGGADYNEQFF. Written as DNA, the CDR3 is TGTGCCAGCTCACCCAGGTCTAGCGGGGGGGCGGATTACAATGAGCAGTTCTTC.